This T cell receptor (beta chain) was captured in a study of blood T cell repertoires in COVID-19. Study details: COVID-19 samples collected from the United States, Italy and Spain covered acute and convalescent phases. In each case, the material was cDNA or gDNA derived from T cells, B-cell-depleted T cells, or PBMCs.

Germline assignment: CDR1 SGHAT and CDR2 FQNNGV. The CDR3 runs to 14 residues. The ends were cut back, 5 bases at V and 8 bases at J, with 18 bases in the middle. As handled by the study authors: Amplified reference gene primers provided the basis for estimating nucleated cell counts. Generated by immunoSEQ multiplex PCR, the TCRdb table keeps only in-frame clones and is missing some. D and trimming come from the DNA, and the V and J calls and clone size come from that table. The data contain about 93,000 clones, approximately 80% of them singletons. The TCR originated in a human donor in a cohort sampled during active COVID-19. Sequenced material: peripheral blood. The chain joins TRBV11-2 to TRBJ1-2; perhaps TRBD1 as D (5 bases). CDR3 sequence: CASSPSSQGVGYTF. As DNA, the CDR3 is TGTGCCAGCAGCCCGAGCAGTCAGGGTGTCGGCTACACCTTC.